The rows below give T cell receptor beta chains drawn from one sample of a study of CD8+ T cells in alopecia areata. The data were produced by immunoSEQ multiplex PCR, yet TCRdb's version contains in-frame clones alone and is incomplete. The table shows about 180,000 clones, with about 53% occurring only once. Source: CD8+ T cells sorted from blood, taken at week 24, from a patient treated with tofacitinib. The receptors derive from a human donor with alopecia areata. Each CDR3 is given with its conserved first and last residue. The D gene is left open where the match is weak. The size of a clone is reported for some rows only, either as once, few or many, or as a class for expanded clones.

.,TRBV5-4,.,TRBJ1-2,TGTGCCAGCAGTGAAGACTATGGCTACACCTTC,CASSEDYGYTF
TRBD2,TRBV29-1,.,TRBJ2-2,TGCAGCGTTGTGGACGGGGGGAAAACGAACACCGGGGAGCTGTTTTTT,CSVVDGGKTNTGELFF
.,TRBV29-1,.,TRBJ2-3,TGCAGCGCCCCCGACACAGATACGCAGTATTTT,CSAPDTDTQYF
.,TRBV6-6,.,TRBJ2-5,TGTGCCAGCAGGACAGGACAAGAGACCCAGTACTTC,CASRTGQETQYF
.,TRBV29-1,few,TRBJ2-2,TGCAGCGTTGTCCCCGGGACCGGGGAGCTGTTTTTT,CSVVPGTGELFF
.,TRBV15,.,TRBJ2-6,TGTGCCACCAGCAGAGATCTATCCGGGGCCAACGTCCTGACTTTC,CATSRDLSGANVLTF
.,TRBV30,few,TRBJ1-2,TGTGCCTCCCCTCTTGCTGGGGCGAACTCCTATGGCTACACCTTC,CASPLAGANSYGYTF
TRBD1,TRBV5-1,.,TRBJ2-7,TGCGCCAGCAGCCGCGGACAGGGGGTTTACGAGCAGTACTTC,CASSRGQGVYEQYF
.,TRBV4-3,.,TRBJ1-4,TGCGCCAGCAGCCAAGGAGGGGCGGTCCCAGGGCTGTTTTTT,CASSQGGAVPGLFF
TRBD2,TRBV29-1,.,TRBJ2-5,TGCAGCGTCCGGACTAGCGGGGAACGCCAAGAGACCCAGTACTTC,CSVRTSGERQETQYF
TRBD1,TRBV27,.,TRBJ2-1,TGTGCCAGCAGTCCCGGGACAGGGGTAATCTTC,CASSPGTGVIF
TRBD1,TRBV4-1,.,TRBJ1-1,TGCGCCAGCAGCCAAGATTGGGACAGGGATATGAACACTGAAGCTTTCTTT,CASSQDWDRDMNTEAFF
.,TRBV19,few,TRBJ1-1,TGTGCCAGTACCATGACAGAAAACACTGAAGCTTTCTTT,CASTMTENTEAFF
.,TRBV13,.,TRBJ2-1,TGTGCCAGCAGCTTCCCGAGGGGGATTTCGGGCAATGAGCAGTTCTTC,CASSFPRGISGNEQFF
.,TRBV6-1,once,TRBJ2-7,TGTGCCACCCTGCCCGAGTACGAGCAGTACTTC,CATLPEYEQYF
.,TRBV29-1,.,TRBJ1-1,TGCAGCGTTGAAGAGACGGGTGAAGCTTTCTTT,CSVEETGEAFF
TRBD2,TRBV13,.,TRBJ2-7,TGTGCCAGCAGCGAAAGACTAGCGGGGGGGTACGAGCAGTACTTC,CASSERLAGGYEQYF
.,TRBV2,.,TRBJ2-1,TGTGCCAGCATAGATCTCTATGGGGCGTTCTTC,CASIDLYGAFF
TRBD2,TRBV2,.,TRBJ2-7,TGTGCCAGCAGCGACCTGGGACTAGCGGGGGGCGAGCAGTACTTC,CASSDLGLAGGEQYF
TRBD1,TRBV7-8,.,TRBJ1-1,TGTGCCAGCAGCCGGCTGGGACAGGGTGGAGTTGAAGCTTTCTTT,CASSRLGQGGVEAFF
TRBD1,TRBV30,.,TRBJ1-1,TGTGCCTGGAGTGCTACAGGGGGAGTGGGCACTGAAGCTTTCTTT,CAWSATGGVGTEAFF
.,TRBV27,.,TRBJ2-3,TGTGCCAGCAGTCCAGAGACGGGAACTAGCACAGATACGCAGTATTTT,CASSPETGTSTDTQYF
TRBD1,TRBV7-6,.,TRBJ1-2,TGTGCCAGCAGCCCCTACCCAGGGGGCTCGAACTATGGCTACACCTTC,CASSPYPGGSNYGYTF
.,TRBV7-3,.,TRBJ2-7,TGTGCCAGCAGCTCGTCGTTAGGTTTTGACGAGCAGTACTTC,CASSSSLGFDEQYF
.,TRBV13,.,TRBJ1-1,TGTGCCAGCAGCGCCGGGCCGAACACTGAAGCTTTCTTT,CASSAGPNTEAFF
.,TRBV4-1,.,TRBJ1-2,TGCGCCAGCAGCCAAGATCCCCCCCAGATGAACTCGGGGGGCTACACCTTC,CASSQDPPQMNSGGYTF
.,TRBV6-5,.,TRBJ2-5,TGTGCCAGCAGTTACTCGGACTCCCCGGGGGAGACCCAGTACTTC,CASSYSDSPGETQYF
.,TRBV4-1,.,TRBJ2-2,TGCGCCAGCAGCCAAGCAGGCACCGGGGAGCTGTTTTTT,CASSQAGTGELFF
.,TRBV7-8,.,TRBJ2-1,TGTGCCAGCAGCTTAGCTACCGCTGGGACGGGCAGCTCCTACAATGAGCAGTTCTTC,CASSLATAGTGSSYNEQFF
.,TRBV15,.,TRBJ1-6,TGTGCCACCAGCCCTGAGGGCCCCAATTCACCCCTCCACTTT,CATSPEGPNSPLHF
.,TRBV29-1,few,TRBJ2-7,TGCAGCGTTGAATCGGAAAAGGGATTCTACGAGCAGTACTTC,CSVESEKGFYEQYF
TRBD2,TRBV7-9,.,TRBJ2-1,TGTGCCAGCAGCGGGCCCAGCGGGGGGAAAGATGAGCAGTTCTTC,CASSGPSGGKDEQFF
TRBD1,TRBV15,few,TRBJ2-1,TGTGCCACCAGCAGTGAAACAGGGGAAATCAACAATGAGCAGTTCTTC,CATSSETGEINNEQFF
.,TRBV15,.,TRBJ1-5,TGTGCCACCAGCAGAGATCGGGAGGGACAGCCCCAGCATTTT,CATSRDREGQPQHF
.,TRBV9,few,TRBJ1-6,TGTGCCAGCTCCAATCCTGGGACGGGAGATAATTCACCCCTCCACTTT,CASSNPGTGDNSPLHF
.,TRBV7-9,.,TRBJ2-3,TGTGCCAGCATCATGATGGAGAGGGGGGTCACAGATACGCAGTATTTT,CASIMMERGVTDTQYF
.,TRBV6-5,.,TRBJ1-2,TGTGCCAGCAGTTACGGACAGTCAGTCTACACCTTC,CASSYGQSVYTF
TRBD1,TRBV4-1,once,TRBJ1-2,TGCGCCAGCAGCTCGCGGACAGGTGGGAACTATGGCTACACCTTC,CASSSRTGGNYGYTF
.,TRBV29-1,few,TRBJ2-7,TGCAGCGTTGATTCTGAGGGGTACGAGCAGTACTTC,CSVDSEGYEQYF
TRBD2,TRBV5-6,.,TRBJ2-7,TGTGCCAGCAGCTCCCCCCGGGGGGGCCCCTACGAGCAGTACTTC,CASSSPRGGPYEQYF
.,TRBV6-1,.,TRBJ1-2,TGTGCCAGCAGTGGAGAAAGGACTCAGAACTATGGCTACACCTTC,CASSGERTQNYGYTF
.,TRBV6-5,.,TRBJ2-1,TGTGCCAGCAGTTTCTCGGACAGCACCTACAATGAGCAGTTCTTC,CASSFSDSTYNEQFF
.,TRBV5-6,once,TRBJ2-7,TGTGCCAGCAGCACCGGAGGGGCATCCCCGATGTACGAGCAGTACTTC,CASSTGGASPMYEQYF
.,TRBV5-6,.,TRBJ1-1,TGTGCCAGCAGCTTGGGACAGAGGAACACTGAAGCTTTCTTT,CASSLGQRNTEAFF
.,TRBV11-2,.,TRBJ1-2,TGTGCCACCCGACCCACGCGCGACGGCTACACCTTC,CATRPTRDGYTF